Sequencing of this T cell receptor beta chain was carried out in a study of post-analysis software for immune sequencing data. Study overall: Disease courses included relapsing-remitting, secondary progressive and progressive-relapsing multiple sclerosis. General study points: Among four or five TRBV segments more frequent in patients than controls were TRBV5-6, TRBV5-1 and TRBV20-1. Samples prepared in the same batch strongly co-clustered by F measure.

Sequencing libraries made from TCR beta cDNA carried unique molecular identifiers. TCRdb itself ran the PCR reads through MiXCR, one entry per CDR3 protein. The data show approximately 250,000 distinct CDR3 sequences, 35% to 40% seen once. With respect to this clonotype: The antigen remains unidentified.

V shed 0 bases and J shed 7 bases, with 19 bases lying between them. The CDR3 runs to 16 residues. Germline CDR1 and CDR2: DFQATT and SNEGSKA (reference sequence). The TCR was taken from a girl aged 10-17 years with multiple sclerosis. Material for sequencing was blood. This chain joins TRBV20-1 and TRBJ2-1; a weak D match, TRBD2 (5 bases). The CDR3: CSARDRRFGLANEQFF. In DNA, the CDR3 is TGCAGTGCTAGAGATCGACGGTTTGGACTCGCAAATGAGCAGTTCTTC.